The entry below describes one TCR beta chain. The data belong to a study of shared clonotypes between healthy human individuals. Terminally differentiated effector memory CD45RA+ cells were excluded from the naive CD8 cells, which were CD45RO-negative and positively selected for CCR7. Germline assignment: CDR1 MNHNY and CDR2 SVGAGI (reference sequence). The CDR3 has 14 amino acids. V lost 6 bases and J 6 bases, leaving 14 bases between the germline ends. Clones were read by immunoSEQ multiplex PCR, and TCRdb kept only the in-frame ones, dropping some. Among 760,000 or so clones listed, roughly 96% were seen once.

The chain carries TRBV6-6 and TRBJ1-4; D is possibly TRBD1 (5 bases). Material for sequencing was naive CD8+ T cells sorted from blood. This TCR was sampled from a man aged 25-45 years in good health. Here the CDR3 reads CASREQVGDEKLFF. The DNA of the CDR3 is TGTGCCAGCAGGGAACAGGTGGGGGATGAAAAACTGTTTTTT.